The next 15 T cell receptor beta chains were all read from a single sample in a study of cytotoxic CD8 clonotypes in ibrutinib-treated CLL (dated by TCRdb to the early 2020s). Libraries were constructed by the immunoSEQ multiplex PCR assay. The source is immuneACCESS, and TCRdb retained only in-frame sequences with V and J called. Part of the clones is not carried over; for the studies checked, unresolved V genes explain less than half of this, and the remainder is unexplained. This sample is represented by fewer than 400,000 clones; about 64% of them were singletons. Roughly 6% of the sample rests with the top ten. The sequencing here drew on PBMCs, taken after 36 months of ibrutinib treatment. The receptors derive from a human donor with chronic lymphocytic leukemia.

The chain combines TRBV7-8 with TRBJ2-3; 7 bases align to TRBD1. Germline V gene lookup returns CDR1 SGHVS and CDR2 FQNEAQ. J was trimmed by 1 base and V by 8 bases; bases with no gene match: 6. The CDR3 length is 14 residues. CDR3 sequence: CASGTVEGTDTQYF. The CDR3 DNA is TGTGCCAGCGGGACAGTGGAGGGCACAGATACGCAGTATTTT.

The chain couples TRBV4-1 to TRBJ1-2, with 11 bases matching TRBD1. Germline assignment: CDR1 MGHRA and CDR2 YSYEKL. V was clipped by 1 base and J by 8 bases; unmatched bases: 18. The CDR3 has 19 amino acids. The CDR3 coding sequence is TGCGCCAGCAGCCAAGTTTTCAGAAGGACAGGGGGCGAAGTAGAGGGCTACACCTTC. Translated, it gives CASSQVFRRTGGEVEGYTF.

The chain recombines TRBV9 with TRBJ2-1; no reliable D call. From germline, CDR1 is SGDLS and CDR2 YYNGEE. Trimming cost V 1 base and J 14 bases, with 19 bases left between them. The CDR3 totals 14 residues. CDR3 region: CASSVLGILGMEFF. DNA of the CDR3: TGTGCCAGCAGCGTATTAGGTATCCTAGGTATGGAGTTCTTC.

DNA for the CDR3: TGTGCCACCAGCAGGAGTCCGGGACTGAATGGACCCACCCCGCCAACAGATACGCAGTATTTT. Translation gives CATSRSPGLNGPTPPTDTQYF. This chain links TRBV15 with TRBJ2-3; tentatively, D is TRBD2 (6 bases). The CDR3 covers 21 residues. CDR1 LNHNV and CDR2 YYDKDF come from the germline V gene (reference sequence). Trimming stripped 3 bases from V and 3 bases from J, with 31 bases between.

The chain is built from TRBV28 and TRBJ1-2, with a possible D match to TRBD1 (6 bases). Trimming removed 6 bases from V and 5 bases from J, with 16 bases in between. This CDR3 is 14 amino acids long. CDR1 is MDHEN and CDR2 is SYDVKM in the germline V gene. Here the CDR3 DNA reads TGTGCCAGCAGCTCCCAGGGGACGGATTATGGCTACACCTTC. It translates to CASSSQGTDYGYTF.

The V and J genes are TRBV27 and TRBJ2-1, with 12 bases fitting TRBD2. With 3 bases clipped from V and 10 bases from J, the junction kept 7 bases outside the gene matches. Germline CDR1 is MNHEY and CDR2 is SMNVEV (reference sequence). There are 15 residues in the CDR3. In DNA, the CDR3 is TGTGCCAGCAGTTTCCGACTAGCGGGAGTTAAGGAGCAGTTCTTC. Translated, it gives CASSFRLAGVKEQFF.

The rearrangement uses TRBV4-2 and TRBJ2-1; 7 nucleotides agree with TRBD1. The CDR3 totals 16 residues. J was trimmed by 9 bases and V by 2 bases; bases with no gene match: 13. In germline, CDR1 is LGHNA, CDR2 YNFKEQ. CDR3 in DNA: TGTGCCAGCAGCCAACGACCTGCAGGGGGACAAGGTGAGCAGTTCTTC. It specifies CASSQRPAGGQGEQFF.

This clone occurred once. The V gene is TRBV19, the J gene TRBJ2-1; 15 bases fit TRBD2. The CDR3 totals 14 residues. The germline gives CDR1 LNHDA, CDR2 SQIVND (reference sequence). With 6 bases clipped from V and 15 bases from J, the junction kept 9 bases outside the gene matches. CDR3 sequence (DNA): TGTGCCAGTAGCCAGGGACTAGCGGGGGGCGATCTGTTCTTC. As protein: CASSQGLAGGDLFF.

The CDR3 sequence: CASNRRGFPYEQYF. CDR3 sequence (DNA): TGTGCCAGCAATAGAAGAGGGTTTCCCTACGAGCAGTACTTC. The chain couples TRBV28 to TRBJ2-7; TRBD2 might be the D (5 bases). The CDR3 is made up of 14 amino acids. Trimming took off 7 bases at V and 2 bases at J, with 15 bases between the two ends. CDR1 is MDHEN, CDR2 SYDVKM, per germline.

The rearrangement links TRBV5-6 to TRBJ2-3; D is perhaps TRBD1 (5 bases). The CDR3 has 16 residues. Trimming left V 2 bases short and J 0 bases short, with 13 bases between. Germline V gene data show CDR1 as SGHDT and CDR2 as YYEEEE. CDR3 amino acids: CASSFTGIPSTDTQYF. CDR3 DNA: TGTGCCAGCAGCTTCACAGGAATCCCTAGCACAGATACGCAGTATTTT.

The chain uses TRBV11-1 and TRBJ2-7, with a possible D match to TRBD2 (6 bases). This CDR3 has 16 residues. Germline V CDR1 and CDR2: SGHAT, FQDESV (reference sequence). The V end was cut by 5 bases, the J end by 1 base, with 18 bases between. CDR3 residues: CASSKYGGGISYEQYF. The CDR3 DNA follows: TGTGCCAGCAGCAAGTATGGGGGAGGTATATCCTACGAGCAGTACTTC.

This CDR3 is CASSEFWVEKLFF. Written as DNA, the CDR3 is TGTGCCAGCAGTGAATTCTGGGTTGAAAAACTGTTTTTT. The chain couples TRBV25-1 to TRBJ1-4; unclear D gene. CDR3 length: 13 residues. Germline CDR1 MGHDK, CDR2 SYGVNS. Trimming cost V 1 base and J 7 bases, with 7 bases left between them. The whole variable domain, filled in from reference TRBV25-1 and TRBJ1-4, reads EADIYQTPRYLVIGTGKKITLECSQTMGHDKMYWYQQDPGMELHLIHYSYGVNSTEKGDLSSESTVSRIRTEHFPLTLESARPSHTSQYLCASSEFWVEKLFFGSGTQLSVL.

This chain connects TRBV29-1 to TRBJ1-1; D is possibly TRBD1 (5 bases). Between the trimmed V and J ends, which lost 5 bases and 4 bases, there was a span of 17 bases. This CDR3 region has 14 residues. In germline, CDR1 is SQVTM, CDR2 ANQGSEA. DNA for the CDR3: TGCAGCGTTTCCTTGGTAGGGAGGGGCACTGAAGCTTTCTTT. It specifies CSVSLVGRGTEAFF.

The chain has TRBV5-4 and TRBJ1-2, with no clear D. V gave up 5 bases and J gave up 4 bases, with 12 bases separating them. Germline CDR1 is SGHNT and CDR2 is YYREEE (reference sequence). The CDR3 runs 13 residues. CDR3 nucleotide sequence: TGTGCCAGCAGTCTCGACAAGCCCTATGGCTACACCTTC. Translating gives CASSLDKPYGYTF.

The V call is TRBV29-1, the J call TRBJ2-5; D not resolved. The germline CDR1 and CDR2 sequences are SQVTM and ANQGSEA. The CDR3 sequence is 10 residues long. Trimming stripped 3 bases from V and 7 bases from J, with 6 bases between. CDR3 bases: TGCAGCGTTGACTTTGGGACCCAGTACTTC. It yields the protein CSVDFGTQYF.